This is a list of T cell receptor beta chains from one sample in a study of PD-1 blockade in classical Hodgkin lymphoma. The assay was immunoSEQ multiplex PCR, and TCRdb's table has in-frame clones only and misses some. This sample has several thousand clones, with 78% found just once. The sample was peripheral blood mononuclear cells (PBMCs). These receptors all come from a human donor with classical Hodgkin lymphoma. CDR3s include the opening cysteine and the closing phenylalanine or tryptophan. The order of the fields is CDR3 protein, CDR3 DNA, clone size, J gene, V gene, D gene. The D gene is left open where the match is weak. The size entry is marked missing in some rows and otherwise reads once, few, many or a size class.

CASNPDMARSTQYF	TGCGCCAGCAACCCGGACATGGCCAGGAGTACGCAGTATTTT	.	TRBJ2-3	TRBV5-1	.
CAEGAPGQGKYGNQPQHF	TGTGCCGAAGGAGCCCCGGGACAGGGAAAATATGGCAATCAGCCCCAGCATTTT	.	TRBJ1-5	TRBV25-1	TRBD1
CASSLDSYSYEQYF	TGTGCCAGCTCACTGGACAGCTACTCCTACGAGCAGTACTTC	few	TRBJ2-7	TRBV18	.
CASSDAREGNDIQYF	TGTGCCAGCAGTGACGCCCGGGAGGGCAATGACATTCAGTACTTC	.	TRBJ2-4	TRBV25-1	TRBD2
CASSSEGLPNTEAFF	TGCGCCAGCAGCTCCGAGGGACTTCCGAACACTGAAGCTTTCTTT	.	TRBJ1-1	TRBV5-1	.
CASSSGTDYNEQFF	TGTGCCAGCAGCTCCGGGACAGACTACAATGAGCAGTTCTTC	.	TRBJ2-1	TRBV7-2	TRBD1
CASSRTGTMETQYF	TGTGCCAGCAGCAGGACAGGGACAATGGAGACCCAGTACTTC	.	TRBJ2-5	TRBV11-2	TRBD1
CASSLEVAGSGNTIYF	TGCGCCAGCAGCTTGGAGGTCGCAGGCTCTGGAAACACCATATATTTT	once	TRBJ1-3	TRBV5-1	.
CASSPRQGAWNGYTF	TGTGCCAGCAGCCCGCGACAGGGGGCGTGGAATGGCTACACCTTC	.	TRBJ1-2	TRBV5-8	TRBD1
CASSRAGILANEQFF	TGTGCCAGTAGTAGGGCAGGGATATTGGCCAATGAGCAGTTCTTC	.	TRBJ2-1	TRBV19	.
CASSAEGNTEAFF	TGTGCCAGCAGCGCTGAGGGGAACACTGAAGCTTTCTTT	.	TRBJ1-1	TRBV5-5	.
CASSIARGDRYEKLFF	TGTGCCAGTAGTATAGCCAGAGGAGATAGATACGAAAAACTGTTTTTT	.	TRBJ1-4	TRBV19	.
CAWSAFNTNQPQHF	TGTGCCTGGAGTGCCTTTAATACGAATCAGCCCCAGCATTTT	.	TRBJ1-5	TRBV30	.
CASRGGGYGYTF	TGTGCCAGCAGGGGCGGAGGTTATGGCTACACCTTC	.	TRBJ1-2	TRBV2	.
CASSGGTGVNGYTF	TGTGCCAGCAGCGGCGGGACAGGGGTGAATGGCTACACCTTC	.	TRBJ1-2	TRBV9	TRBD1
CASSLLSGTGVAGELFF	TGCGCCAGCAGCTTGTTATCCGGGACAGGGGTCGCCGGGGAGCTGTTTTTT	.	TRBJ2-2	TRBV5-1	TRBD1
CASSQALGTEAFF	TGTGCCAGCAGCCAAGCTTTGGGAACTGAAGCTTTCTTT	.	TRBJ1-1	TRBV4-2	.
CASSEGKLAGGYEQYF	TGTGCCAGCAGTGAAGGGAAACTAGCGGGAGGCTACGAGCAGTACTTC	.	TRBJ2-7	TRBV2	TRBD2
CASSLAQGGIGTQYF	TGTGCCAGCAGCTTAGCGCAGGGGGGCATCGGTACGCAGTATTTT	.	TRBJ2-3	TRBV7-2	.
CASSEFDRDIGGYTF	TGTGCCAGCAGTGAGTTCGACAGGGACATCGGGGGCTACACCTTC	.	TRBJ1-2	TRBV2	TRBD1
CAVAQGWGTDTQYF	TGTGCCGTAGCCCAGGGCTGGGGCACAGATACGCAGTATTTT	.	TRBJ2-3	TRBV7-9	.
CASSLEVAGVDTQYF	TGCGCCAGCAGCTTGGAGGTAGCGGGAGTGGATACGCAGTATTTT	.	TRBJ2-3	TRBV5-1	TRBD2
CASSEEGSYNEQFF	TGTGCCAGCAGTGAAGAAGGATCCTACAATGAGCAGTTCTTC	.	TRBJ2-1	TRBV2	.
CASSTPSYEQYF	TGTGCCAGCAGTACCCCTTCCTACGAGCAGTACTTC	.	TRBJ2-7	TRBV6-5	.
CASSPLIGEKLFF	TGTGCCAGCAGCCCTCTAATCGGAGAAAAACTGTTTTTT	few	TRBJ1-4	TRBV9	.
CASSPRETQYF	TGTGCCAGCAGTCCCAGGGAGACCCAGTACTTC	.	TRBJ2-5	TRBV13	.
CASSGGQPQHF	TGTGCCAGCAGTGGCGGTCAGCCCCAGCATTTT	.	TRBJ1-5	TRBV6-1	.
CANARGSSYEQYF	TGTGCCAACGCCAGGGGGTCCTCCTACGAGCAGTACTTC	.	TRBJ2-7	TRBV10-3	TRBD1
CASSERQGSGNTIYF	TGTGCCAGCAGCGAAAGACAGGGGTCCGGAAACACCATATATTTT	.	TRBJ1-3	TRBV11-1	TRBD1
CASSDRDRSFTTSTDTQYF	TGTGCCAGCAGCGACCGGGACAGGTCTTTTACTACTAGCACAGATACGCAGTATTTT	.	TRBJ2-3	TRBV2	TRBD1
CASSLGGGEGNTEAFF	TGTGCCAGCAGCTTAGGGGGCGGGGAGGGGAACACTGAAGCTTTCTTT	.	TRBJ1-1	TRBV13	.
CATGQGGQPQHF	TGTGCCACCGGACAGGGAGGTCAGCCCCAGCATTTT	.	TRBJ1-5	TRBV2	TRBD1
CASTPPDARLSGNTIYF	TGTGCCAGCACCCCCCCGGACGCGCGTCTCTCTGGAAACACCATATATTTT	.	TRBJ1-3	TRBV28	.
CASIGRVPEAFF	TGTGCCAGCATCGGTCGGGTACCTGAAGCTTTCTTT	.	TRBJ1-1	TRBV28	.
CASSSALRQYF	TGTGCCAGCAGCTCGGCCCTCAGGCAGTACTTC	.	TRBJ2-7	TRBV5-8	.
CASKGVFSGNTIYF	TGTGCCAGCAAGGGCGTCTTCTCTGGAAACACCATATATTTT	.	TRBJ1-3	TRBV14	.
CASTLSGTGGIGELFF	TGCGCCAGCACCCTATCCGGGACAGGGGGGATCGGGGAGCTGTTTTTT	once	TRBJ2-2	TRBV23-1	TRBD1
CASSSEVAGGRETQYF	TGTGCCAGCAGTAGTGAAGTAGCGGGGGGCCGGGAGACCCAGTACTTC	few	TRBJ2-5	TRBV2	TRBD2
CASSLAGGFTDTQYF	TGTGCCAGCAGCTTAGCGGGGGGCTTCACAGATACGCAGTATTTT	once	TRBJ2-3	TRBV7-6	.